This T cell receptor beta chain was sequenced in a study of T cell repertoires in cytomegalovirus infection. The CDR3 loop spans 13 amino acids. V was pared by 2 bases and J by 6 bases, with 10 bases between. Of note for this clonotype: Its antigen is still unknown.

TCRdb reanalysed the reads using MiXCR and keeps one entry per CDR3 protein. The sample holds tens of thousands of distinct CDR3 sequences; around 20% are singletons and the top ten take about 69%. The source was CD8+ T cells from cultured PBMCs, collected from culture after CMV antigen stimulation. This clonotype originated in a human donor in good health (CMV status not recorded). Some clones in this sample may be carry-over from other donors' samples. This chain links TRBV12-3 or TRBV12-4 with TRBJ1-1; D unclear. The CDR3 reads CASSLRFSAEAFF. The CDR3 coding sequence is TGTGCCAGCAGTTTACGGTTTAGCGCTGAAGCTTTCTTT.